This T cell receptor beta chain was sequenced in a study of T-cell reconstitution after alpha-beta-depleted transplantation in children. The CDR3 length is 13 residues. V was clipped by 2 bases and J by 0 bases, with 2 bases between them. Germline lookup yields CDR1 SQVTM and CDR2 ANQGSEA. There are many counts of this clonotype. As it was prepared, the TCRbeta library received unique molecular identifiers. TCRdb independently ran MiXCR on the PCR reads; one entry per CDR3 protein. The data contain a few hundred thousand distinct CDR3 sequences, roughly 20% of them singletons. The starting material was PBMCs from the stem cell graft donor, obtained from the stem cell graft. The chain uses TRBV29-1 and TRBJ2-6, with no clear D. This sequence was found in a human donor who donated a stem cell graft to a child with acute myeloid leukemia. The CDR3, as DNA: TGCAGCGTTGAAAGCTCTGGGGCCAACGTCCTGACTTTC. Protein sequence: CSVESSGANVLTF.